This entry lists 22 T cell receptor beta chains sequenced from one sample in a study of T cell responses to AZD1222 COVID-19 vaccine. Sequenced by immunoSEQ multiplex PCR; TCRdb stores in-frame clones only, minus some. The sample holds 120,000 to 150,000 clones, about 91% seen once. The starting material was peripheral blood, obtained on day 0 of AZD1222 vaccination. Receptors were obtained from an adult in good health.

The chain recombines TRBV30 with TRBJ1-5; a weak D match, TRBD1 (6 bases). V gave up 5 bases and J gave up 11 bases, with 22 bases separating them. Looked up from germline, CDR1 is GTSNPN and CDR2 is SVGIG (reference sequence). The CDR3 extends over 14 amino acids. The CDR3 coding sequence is TGTGCCTGGGATCCAGGGGCCGGGGTTTCGGCCCAGCATTTT. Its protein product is CAWDPGAGVSAQHF.

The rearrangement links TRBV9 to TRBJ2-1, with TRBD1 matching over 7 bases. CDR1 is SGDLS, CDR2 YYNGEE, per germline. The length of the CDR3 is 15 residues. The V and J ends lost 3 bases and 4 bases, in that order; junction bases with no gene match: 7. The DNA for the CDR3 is TGTGCCAGCAGCGCGACAGGGACCCTTTACAATGAGCAGTTCTTC. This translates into CASSATGTLYNEQFF.

The CDR3 DNA reads TGTGCCAGCAGCCAAGATCTTACAGGGGCCTACTATGGCTACACCTTC. Its protein product is CASSQDLTGAYYGYTF. The rearrangement uses TRBV3-1 (or the pseudogene TRBV3-2) and TRBJ1-2; 7 positions agree with TRBD1. V lost 0 bases, J lost 3 bases, and 7 bases stayed unmatched. In germline, CDR1 is LGHDT, CDR2 YNNKEL (reference sequence). The CDR3 spans 16 residues.

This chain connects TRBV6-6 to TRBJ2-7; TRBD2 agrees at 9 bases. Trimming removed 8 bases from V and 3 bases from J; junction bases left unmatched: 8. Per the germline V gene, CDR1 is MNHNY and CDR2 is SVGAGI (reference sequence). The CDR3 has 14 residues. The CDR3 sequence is CASWGGAGGYEQYF. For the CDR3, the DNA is TGTGCCAGCTGGGGGGGAGCGGGGGGCTACGAGCAGTACTTC.

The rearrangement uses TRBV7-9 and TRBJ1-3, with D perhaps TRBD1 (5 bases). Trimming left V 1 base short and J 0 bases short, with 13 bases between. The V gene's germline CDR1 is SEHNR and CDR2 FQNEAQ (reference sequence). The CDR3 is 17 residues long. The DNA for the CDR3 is TGTGCCAGCAGCTTAGTCGGGGGTGCCCCCTCTGGAAACACCATATATTTT. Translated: CASSLVGGAPSGNTIYF.

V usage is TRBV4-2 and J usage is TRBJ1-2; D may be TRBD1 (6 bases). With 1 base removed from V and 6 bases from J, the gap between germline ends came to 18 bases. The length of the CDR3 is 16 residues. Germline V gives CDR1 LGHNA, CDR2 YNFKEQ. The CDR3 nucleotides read TGTGCCAGCAGCCAAGTCGGGGGGCCCTTTCTCCATGGCTACACCTTC. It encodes CASSQVGGPFLHGYTF.

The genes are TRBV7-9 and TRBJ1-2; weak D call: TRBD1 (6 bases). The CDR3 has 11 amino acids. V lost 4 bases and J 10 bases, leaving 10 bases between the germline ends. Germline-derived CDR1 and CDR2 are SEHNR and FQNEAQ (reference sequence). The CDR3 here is CASSSDSDYTF. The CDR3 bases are TGTGCCAGCAGCTCGGACAGCGACTACACCTTC. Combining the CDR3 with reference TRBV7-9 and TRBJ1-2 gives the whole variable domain DTGVSQNPRHKITKRGQNVTFRCDPISEHNRLYWYRQTLGQGPEFLTYFQNEAQLEKSRLLSDRFSAERPKGSFSTLEIQRTEQGDSAMYLCASSSDSDYTFGSGTRLTVV.

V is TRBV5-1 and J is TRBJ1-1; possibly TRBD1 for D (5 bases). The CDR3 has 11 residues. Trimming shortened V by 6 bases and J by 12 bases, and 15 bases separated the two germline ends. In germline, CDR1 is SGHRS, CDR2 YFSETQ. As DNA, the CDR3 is TGCGCCAGCACCATCCAGGGCACGACTTTCTTT. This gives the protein CASTIQGTTFF.

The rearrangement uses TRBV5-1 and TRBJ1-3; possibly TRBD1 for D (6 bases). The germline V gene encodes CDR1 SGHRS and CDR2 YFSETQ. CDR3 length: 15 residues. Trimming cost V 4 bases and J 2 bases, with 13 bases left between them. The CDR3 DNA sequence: TGCGCCAGCAGCCTACGTGGGGGGCCTGGAAACACCATATATTTT. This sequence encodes CASSLRGGPGNTIYF.

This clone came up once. Here the CDR3 DNA reads TGTGCCAGCAGGCCGGGACAGGGATGGACTGAAGCTTTCTTT. This sequence encodes CASRPGQGWTEAFF. V and J are TRBV28 and TRBJ1-1; 9 nucleotides agree with TRBD1. Germline-derived CDR1 and CDR2 are MDHEN and SYDVKM. The V and J ends lost 6 bases and 5 bases, in that order; junction bases with no gene match: 7. The CDR3 is 14 amino acids.

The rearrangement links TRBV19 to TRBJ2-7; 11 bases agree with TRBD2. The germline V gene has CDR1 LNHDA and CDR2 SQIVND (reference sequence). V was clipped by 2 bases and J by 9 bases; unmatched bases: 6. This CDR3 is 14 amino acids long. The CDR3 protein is CASSISGGLAAQYF. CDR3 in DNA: TGTGCCAGTAGTATAAGCGGGGGACTAGCGGCGCAGTACTTC.

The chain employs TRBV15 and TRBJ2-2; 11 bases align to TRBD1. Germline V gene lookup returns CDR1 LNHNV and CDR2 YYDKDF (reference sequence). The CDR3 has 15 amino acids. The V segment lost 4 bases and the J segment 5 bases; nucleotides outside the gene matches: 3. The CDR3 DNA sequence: TGTGCCACCAGCATCGGGACAGGGGGGACCGGGGAGCTGTTTTTT. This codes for CATSIGTGGTGELFF.

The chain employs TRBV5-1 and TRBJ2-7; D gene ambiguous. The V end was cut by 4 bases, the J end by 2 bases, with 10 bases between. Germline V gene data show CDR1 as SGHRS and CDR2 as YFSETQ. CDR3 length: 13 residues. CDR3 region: CASSPPGPYEQYF. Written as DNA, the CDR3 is TGCGCCAGCAGCCCGCCGGGCCCCTACGAGCAGTACTTC.

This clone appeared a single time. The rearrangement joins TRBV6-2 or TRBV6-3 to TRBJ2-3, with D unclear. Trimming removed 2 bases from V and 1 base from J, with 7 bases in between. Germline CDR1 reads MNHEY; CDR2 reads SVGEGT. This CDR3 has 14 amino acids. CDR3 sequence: CASSYQRRTDTQYF. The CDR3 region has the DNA TGTGCCAGCAGTTACCAGCGCCGCACAGATACGCAGTATTTT.

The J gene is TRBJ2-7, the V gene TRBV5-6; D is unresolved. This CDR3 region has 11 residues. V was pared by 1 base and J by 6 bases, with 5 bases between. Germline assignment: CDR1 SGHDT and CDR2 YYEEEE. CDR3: CASSLSSEQYF. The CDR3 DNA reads TGTGCCAGCAGCTTGAGCAGCGAGCAGTACTTC.

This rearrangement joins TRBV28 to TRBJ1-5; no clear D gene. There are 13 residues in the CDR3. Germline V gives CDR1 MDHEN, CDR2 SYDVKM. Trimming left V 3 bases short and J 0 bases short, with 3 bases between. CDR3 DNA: TGTGCCAGCAGTTTGCCTAGCAATCAGCCCCAGCATTTT. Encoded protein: CASSLPSNQPQHF.

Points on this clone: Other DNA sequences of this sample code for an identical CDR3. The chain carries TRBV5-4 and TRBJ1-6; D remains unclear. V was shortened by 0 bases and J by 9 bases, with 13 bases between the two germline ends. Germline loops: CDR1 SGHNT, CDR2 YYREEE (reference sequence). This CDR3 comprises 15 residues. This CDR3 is CASSLEATLASPLHF. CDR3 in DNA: TGTGCCAGCAGCTTGGAGGCGACCTTGGCTTCACCCCTCCACTTT.

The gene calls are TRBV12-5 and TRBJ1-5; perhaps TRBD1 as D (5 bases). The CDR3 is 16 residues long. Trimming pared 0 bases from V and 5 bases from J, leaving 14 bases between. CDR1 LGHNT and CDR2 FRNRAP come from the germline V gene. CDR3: CASGLVVGVGYQPQHF. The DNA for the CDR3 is TGTGCTAGTGGTTTGGTAGTAGGGGTCGGGTATCAGCCCCAGCATTTT.

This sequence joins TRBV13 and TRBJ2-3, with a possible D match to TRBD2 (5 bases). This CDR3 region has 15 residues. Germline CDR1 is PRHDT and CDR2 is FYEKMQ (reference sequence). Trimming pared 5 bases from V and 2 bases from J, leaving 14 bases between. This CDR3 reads CASSPGGRFTDTQYF. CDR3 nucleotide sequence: TGTGCCAGCAGCCCCGGAGGACGTTTCACAGATACGCAGTATTTT.

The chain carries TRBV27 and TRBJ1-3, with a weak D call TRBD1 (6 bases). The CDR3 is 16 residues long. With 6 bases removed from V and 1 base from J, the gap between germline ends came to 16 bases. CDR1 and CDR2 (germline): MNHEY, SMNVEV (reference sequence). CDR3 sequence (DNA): TGTGCCAGCAGCCCGGGGAGGGGGATTTCTGGAAACACCATATATTTT. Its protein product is CASSPGRGISGNTIYF.

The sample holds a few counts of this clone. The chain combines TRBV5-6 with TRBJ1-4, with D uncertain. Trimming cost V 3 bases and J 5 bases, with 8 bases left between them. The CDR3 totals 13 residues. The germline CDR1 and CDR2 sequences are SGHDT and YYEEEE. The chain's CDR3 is CASSSTQNEKLFF. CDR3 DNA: TGTGCCAGCAGCTCAACACAGAATGAAAAACTGTTTTTT.

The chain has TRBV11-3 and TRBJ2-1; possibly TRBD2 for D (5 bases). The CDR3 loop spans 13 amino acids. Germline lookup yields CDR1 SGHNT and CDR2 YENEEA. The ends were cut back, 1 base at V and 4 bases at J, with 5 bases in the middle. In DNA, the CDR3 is TGTGCCAGCAGCTTAGCGGGATACAATGAGCAGTTCTTC. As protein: CASSLAGYNEQFF.